A single sample gave rise to the 6 T cell receptor beta chains below, sequenced in a study of shared clonotypes between healthy human individuals. Some clones are missing from TCRdb's copy, which holds only in-frame ones; the method was immunoSEQ multiplex PCR. The data contain fewer than 1 million clones, around 96% of them singletons. Naive-designated CD8 cells lacked CD45RO, were positively enriched for CCR7, and omitted terminally differentiated effector memory CD45RA+ cells. The sample taken for sequencing was naive CD8+ T cells sorted from blood. These receptors all come from a young man in good health.

The chain has TRBV4-3 and TRBJ2-7; D may correspond to TRBD1 or TRBD2 (5 bases each). Germline lookup yields CDR1 LGHNA and CDR2 YSLEER. Between the trimmed V and J ends, which lost 3 bases and 4 bases, there was a span of 16 bases. The CDR3 runs 15 residues. CDR3 loop: CASSQVWGSGYEQYF. CDR3 nucleotides: TGCGCCAGCAGCCAGGTCTGGGGGAGTGGATACGAGCAGTACTTC.

The genes are TRBV9 and TRBJ2-7, with 8 nucleotides matching TRBD1. With 3 bases clipped from V and 2 bases from J, the junction kept 4 bases outside the gene matches. This CDR3 is 14 amino acids long. Germline-derived CDR1 and CDR2 are SGDLS and YYNGEE. The CDR3: CASSGHRGTYEQYF. CDR3 sequence (DNA): TGTGCCAGCAGCGGACACAGGGGGACCTACGAGCAGTACTTC.

The chain couples TRBV29-1 to TRBJ1-4; D is unclear. From germline, CDR1 is SQVTM and CDR2 ANQGSEA. The V end was cut by 2 bases, the J end by 6 bases, with 10 bases between. The CDR3 is 13 amino acids. CDR3 bases: TGCAGCGTTGAAAGCGCAGATTATGAAAAACTGTTTTTT. Protein: CSVESADYEKLFF.

CDR3 coding DNA: TGTGCCAGCAGTTACTCGTTACTAGCGGGAGGATACGAGCAGTACTTC. Protein: CASSYSLLAGGYEQYF. V is TRBV6-5 and J is TRBJ2-7, with TRBD2 matching 12 bases. Germline V gene lookup returns CDR1 MNHEY and CDR2 SVGAGI. Trimming took 0 bases from V and 4 from J; bases not matched to a gene: 4. The CDR3 loop spans 16 amino acids.

As regards this clone: At one boundary the junction diverges from the germline segment, which might be a read error. The rearrangement joins TRBV28 to TRBJ2-7; D is unresolved. Looked up from germline, CDR1 is MDHEN and CDR2 is SYDVKM. The CDR3 loop spans 13 amino acids. The CDR3 loop reads CASSFRPSNEQYF. In DNA form, the CDR3 reads TGTGCCAGCAGTTTCCGACCCTCCAACGAGCAGTACTTC.

V and J are TRBV11-2 and TRBJ2-2; no firm D call. The CDR3 is made up of 16 amino acids. Trimming removed 5 bases at V and 0 bases at J, with 13 bases between. Germline-derived CDR1 and CDR2 are SGHAT and FQNNGV. CDR3 DNA: TGTGCCAGCAGCCGGGCGGCAGATCCGAACACCGGGGAGCTGTTTTTT. It specifies CASSRAADPNTGELFF.